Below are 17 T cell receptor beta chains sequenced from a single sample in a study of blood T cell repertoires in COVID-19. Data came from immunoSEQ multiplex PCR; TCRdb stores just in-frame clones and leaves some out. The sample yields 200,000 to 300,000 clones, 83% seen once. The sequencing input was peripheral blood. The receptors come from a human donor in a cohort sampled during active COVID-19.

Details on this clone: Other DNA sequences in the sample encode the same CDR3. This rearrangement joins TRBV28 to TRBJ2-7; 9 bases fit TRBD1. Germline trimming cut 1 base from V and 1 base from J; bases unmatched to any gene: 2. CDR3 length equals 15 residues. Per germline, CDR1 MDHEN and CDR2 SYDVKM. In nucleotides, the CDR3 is TGTGCCAGCAGTTTATCAGGGACAGGGTCCTACGAGCAGTACTTC. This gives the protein CASSLSGTGSYEQYF.

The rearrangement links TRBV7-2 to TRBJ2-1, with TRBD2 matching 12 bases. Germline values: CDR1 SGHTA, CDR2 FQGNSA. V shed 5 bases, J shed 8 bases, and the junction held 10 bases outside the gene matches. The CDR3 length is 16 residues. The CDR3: CASSLSGTSGFYEQFF. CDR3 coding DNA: TGTGCCAGCAGCCTCTCCGGGACTAGCGGGTTCTATGAGCAGTTCTTC.

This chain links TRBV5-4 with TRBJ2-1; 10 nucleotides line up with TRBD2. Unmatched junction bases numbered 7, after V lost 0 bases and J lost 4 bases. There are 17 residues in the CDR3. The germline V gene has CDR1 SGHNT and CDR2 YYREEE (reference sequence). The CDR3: CASSLAASGRIYNEQFF. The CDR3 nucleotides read TGTGCCAGCAGCTTGGCGGCTAGCGGGAGAATTTACAATGAGCAGTTCTTC.

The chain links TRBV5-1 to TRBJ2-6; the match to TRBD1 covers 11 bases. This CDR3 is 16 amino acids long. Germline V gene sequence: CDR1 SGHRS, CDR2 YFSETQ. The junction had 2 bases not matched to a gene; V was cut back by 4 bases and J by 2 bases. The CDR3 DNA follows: TGCGCCAGCAGCAGGACAGGGGGCGCTGGGGCCAACGTCCTGACTTTC. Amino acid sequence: CASSRTGGAGANVLTF.

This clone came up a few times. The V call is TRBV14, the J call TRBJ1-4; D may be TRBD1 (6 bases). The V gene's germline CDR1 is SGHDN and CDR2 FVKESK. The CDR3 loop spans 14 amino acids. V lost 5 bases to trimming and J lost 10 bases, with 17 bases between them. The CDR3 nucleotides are TGTGCCAGCAGCTCCCCAGGGGCCGAGAGAAAACTGTTTTTT. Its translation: CASSSPGAERKLFF.

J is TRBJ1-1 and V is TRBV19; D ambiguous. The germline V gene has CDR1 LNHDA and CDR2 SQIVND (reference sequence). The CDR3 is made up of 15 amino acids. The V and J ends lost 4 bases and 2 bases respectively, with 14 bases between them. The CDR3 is CASSTRRVLNTEAFF. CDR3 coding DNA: TGTGCCAGTAGTACCCGAAGAGTCCTCAACACTGAAGCTTTCTTT.

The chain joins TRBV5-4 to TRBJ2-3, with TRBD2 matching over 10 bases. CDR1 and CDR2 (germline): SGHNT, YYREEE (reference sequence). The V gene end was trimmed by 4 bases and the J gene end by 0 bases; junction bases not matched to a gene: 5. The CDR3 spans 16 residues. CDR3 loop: CASSPGTSVSTDTQYF. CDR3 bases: TGTGCCAGCAGCCCAGGGACTAGCGTTAGCACAGATACGCAGTATTTT.

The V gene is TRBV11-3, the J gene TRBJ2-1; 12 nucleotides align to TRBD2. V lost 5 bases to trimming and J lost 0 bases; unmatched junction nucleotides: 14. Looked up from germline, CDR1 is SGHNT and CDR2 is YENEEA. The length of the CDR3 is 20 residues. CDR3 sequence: CASSHGLAGRLTSSYNEQFF. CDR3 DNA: TGTGCCAGCAGCCATGGACTAGCGGGGCGTCTTACTAGCTCCTACAATGAGCAGTTCTTC.

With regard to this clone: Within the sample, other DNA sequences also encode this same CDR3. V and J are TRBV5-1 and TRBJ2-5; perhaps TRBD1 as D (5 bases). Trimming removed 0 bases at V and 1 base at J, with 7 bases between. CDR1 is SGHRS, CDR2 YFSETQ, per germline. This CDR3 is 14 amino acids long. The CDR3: CASSLEGVQETQYF. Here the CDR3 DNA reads TGCGCCAGCAGCTTGGAAGGGGTCCAAGAGACCCAGTACTTC.

This chain's CDR3 is CASRSGNSPLHF. DNA for the CDR3: TGTGCCAGCAGGTCGGGAAATTCACCCCTCCACTTT. V usage is TRBV27 and J usage is TRBJ1-6, with D uncertain. Trimming took off 6 bases at V and 7 bases at J, with 7 bases between the two ends. CDR3 size: 12 residues. Looked up from germline, CDR1 is MNHEY and CDR2 is SMNVEV (reference sequence).

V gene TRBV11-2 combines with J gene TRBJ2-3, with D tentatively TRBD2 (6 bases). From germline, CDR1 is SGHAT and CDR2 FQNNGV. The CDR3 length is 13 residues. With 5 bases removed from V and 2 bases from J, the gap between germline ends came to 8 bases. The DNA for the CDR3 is TGTGCCAGCAGCCAGGACTACACAGATACGCAGTATTTT. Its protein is CASSQDYTDTQYF.

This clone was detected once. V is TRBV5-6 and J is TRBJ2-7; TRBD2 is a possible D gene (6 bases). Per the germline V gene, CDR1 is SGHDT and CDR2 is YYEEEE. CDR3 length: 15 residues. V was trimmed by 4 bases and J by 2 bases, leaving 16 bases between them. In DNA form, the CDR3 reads TGTGCCAGCAGCCCCTGGGGTGGGAGGACCTACGAGCAGTACTTC. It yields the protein CASSPWGGRTYEQYF.

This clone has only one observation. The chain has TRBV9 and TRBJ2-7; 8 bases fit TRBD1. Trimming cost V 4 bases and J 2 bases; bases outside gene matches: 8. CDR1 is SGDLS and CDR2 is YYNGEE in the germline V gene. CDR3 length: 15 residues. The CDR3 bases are TGTGCCAGCAGCAGTGGGACAGGAACTACCTACGAGCAGTACTTC. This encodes CASSSGTGTTYEQYF.

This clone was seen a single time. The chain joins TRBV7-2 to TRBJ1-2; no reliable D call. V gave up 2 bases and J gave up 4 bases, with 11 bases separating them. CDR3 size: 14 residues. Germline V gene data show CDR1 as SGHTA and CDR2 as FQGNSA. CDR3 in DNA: TGTGCCAGCAGCTTACTGGGCGAGAGCTATGGCTACACCTTC. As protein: CASSLLGESYGYTF.

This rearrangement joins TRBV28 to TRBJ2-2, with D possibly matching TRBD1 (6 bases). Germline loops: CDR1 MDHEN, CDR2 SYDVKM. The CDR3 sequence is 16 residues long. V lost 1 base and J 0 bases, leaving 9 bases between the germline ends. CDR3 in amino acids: CASSLSQGTNTGELFF. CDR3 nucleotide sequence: TGTGCCAGCAGTTTATCACAGGGCACGAACACCGGGGAGCTGTTTTTT.

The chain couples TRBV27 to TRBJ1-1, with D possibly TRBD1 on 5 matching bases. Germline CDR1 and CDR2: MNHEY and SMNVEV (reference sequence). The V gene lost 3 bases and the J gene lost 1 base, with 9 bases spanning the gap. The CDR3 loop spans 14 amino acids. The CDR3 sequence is CASSFRQRNTEAFF. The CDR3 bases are TGTGCCAGCAGTTTTAGACAGAGGAACACTGAAGCTTTCTTT.

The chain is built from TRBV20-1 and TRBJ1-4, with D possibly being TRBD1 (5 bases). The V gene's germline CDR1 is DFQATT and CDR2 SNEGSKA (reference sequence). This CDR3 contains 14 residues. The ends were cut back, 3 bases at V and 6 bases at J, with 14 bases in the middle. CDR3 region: CSASVQPGDEKLFF. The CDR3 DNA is TGCAGTGCTAGTGTGCAACCGGGGGATGAAAAACTGTTTTTT.